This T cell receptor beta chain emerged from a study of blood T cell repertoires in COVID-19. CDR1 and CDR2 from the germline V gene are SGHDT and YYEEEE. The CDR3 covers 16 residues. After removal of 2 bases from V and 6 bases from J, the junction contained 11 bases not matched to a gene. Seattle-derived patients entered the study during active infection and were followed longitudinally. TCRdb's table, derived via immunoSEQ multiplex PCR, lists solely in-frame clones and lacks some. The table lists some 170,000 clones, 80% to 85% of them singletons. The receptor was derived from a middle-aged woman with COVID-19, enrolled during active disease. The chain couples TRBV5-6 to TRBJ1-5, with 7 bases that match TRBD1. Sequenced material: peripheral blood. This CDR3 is CASSLGRGQGVQPQHF. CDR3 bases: TGTGCCAGCAGCTTAGGCCGGGGGCAGGGGGTTCAGCCCCAGCATTTT. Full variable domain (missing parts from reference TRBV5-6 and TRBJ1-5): DAGVTQSPTHLIKTRGQQVTLRCSPKSGHDTVSWYQQALGQGPQFIFQYYEEEERQRGNFPDRFSGHQFPNYSSELNVNALLLGDSALYLCASSLGRGQGVQPQHFGDGTRLSIL.